This TCR beta chain was captured by sequencing in a study of cytomegalovirus exposure and HLA in healthy donors. A note on this clone: The antigen remains unidentified.

Likely unrecorded immune exposures existed in these nominally healthy donors. PCR involved 60 Vbeta and 13 Jbeta primers. Libraries were prepared by immunoSEQ multiplex PCR; TCRdb keeps only in-frame clonotypes and omits some of them. Of 90,000 to 120,000 clones listed, around 79% are singletons. Study-level points and caveats: The investigators catalogued 150 to 200 TCR beta chains as cytomegalovirus-associated. An analysis that was carried out later associated 15,000 to 20,000 TCR beta sequences with HLA alleles at 0.05 false discovery rate.

The receptor comes from a man aged 60 to 75 in good health and CMV-seropositive. Sequenced sample: PBMCs.

CDR3 region: CAWSGQGVQPQHF. DNA of the CDR3: TGTGCCTGGTCCGGACAGGGGGTTCAGCCCCAGCATTTT. The chain uses TRBV30 and TRBJ1-5, with 10 positions matching TRBD1. V lost 5 bases and J lost 6; bases outside the gene matches: 4. There are 13 residues in the CDR3. Germline V lookup: CDR1 GTSNPN, CDR2 SVGIG (reference sequence).